Each of the 18 T cell receptor beta chains below was sequenced from the same sample in a study of blood T cell repertoires in COVID-19. Measured with immunoSEQ multiplex PCR; TCRdb has only the in-frame clones, and not every one. The sample holds 150,000 to 200,000 clones, around 86% seen once. Specimen: peripheral blood. The receptors stem from a woman aged 70 to 79 with COVID-19, enrolled during active disease.

Only one count was recorded for this clone. The rearrangement joins TRBV29-1 to TRBJ2-1; 7 bases fit TRBD2. The CDR3 length is 14 residues. Trimming removed 6 bases from V and 1 base from J; junction bases left unmatched: 6. Germline CDR1 SQVTM, CDR2 ANQGSEA. CDR3 coding DNA: TGCAGCGTAGATTCTAGCGGTTCCTACAATGAGCAGTTCTTC. Translated, it gives CSVDSSGSYNEQFF.

The chain uses TRBV24-1 and TRBJ2-1, with 10 bases identical to TRBD2. The CDR3 loop spans 14 amino acids. Germline V gene sequence: CDR1 KGHDR, CDR2 SFDVKD. V was clipped by 5 bases and J by 7 bases; unmatched bases: 4. CDR3 nucleotides: TGTGCCACCAGTGGGGCTAGCGGGAGTAATGAGCAGTTCTTC. This encodes CATSGASGSNEQFF.

J is TRBJ2-7 and V is TRBV19; 14 bases align to TRBD2. Germline V gene sequence: CDR1 LNHDA, CDR2 SQIVND (reference sequence). The CDR3 covers 17 residues. V lost 5 bases to trimming and J lost 4 bases; unmatched junction nucleotides: 10. The CDR3 DNA reads TGTGCCAGTAGTCCAAGGGGACTAGCGGGAGACTTTTACGAGCAGTACTTC. Encoded protein: CASSPRGLAGDFYEQYF.

This chain joins TRBV18 and TRBJ1-2; 11 bases agree with TRBD1. The CDR3 consists of 16 residues. V dropped 3 bases and J dropped 3; count of bases not matched to a gene: 6. Germline V CDR1 and CDR2: KGHSH, LQKENI. The CDR3 nucleotides are TGTGCCAGCTCACCCCTGGGACAGGGGGTAGACTATGGCTACACCTTC. It encodes CASSPLGQGVDYGYTF.

The CDR3 sequence: CASSQELASADTQYF. In nucleotides, the CDR3 is TGCGCCAGCAGCCAGGAGCTAGCCAGTGCAGATACGCAGTATTTT. V gene TRBV4-3 combines with J gene TRBJ2-3, with a tentative D call TRBD2 (5 bases). Germline CDR1 LGHNA, CDR2 YSLEER. CDR3 length equals 15 residues. Trimming cost V 3 bases and J 4 bases, with 14 bases left between them.

The V and J genes are TRBV29-1 and TRBJ2-7; D gene ambiguous. Trimming removed 4 bases at V and 6 bases at J, with 7 bases between. The CDR3 runs to 10 residues. Germline V gene data show CDR1 as SQVTM and CDR2 as ANQGSEA. This chain's CDR3 is CSVVGSEQYF. In DNA form, the CDR3 reads TGCAGCGTTGTCGGTTCCGAGCAGTACTTC.

This chain connects TRBV28 to TRBJ2-7, with a weak D call TRBD2 (5 bases). V gave up 5 bases and J gave up 7 bases, with 18 bases separating them. Germline V gene data show CDR1 as MDHEN and CDR2 as SYDVKM. This CDR3 has 14 amino acids. The DNA of the CDR3 is TGTGCCAGCAGTCGGAGGCATCAGGTGGGGGAGCAGTACTTC. Protein product: CASSRRHQVGEQYF.

The rearrangement joins TRBV18 to TRBJ1-1; the D is unclear. The CDR3 is 14 amino acids. Trimming pared 2 bases from V and 1 base from J, leaving 8 bases between. CDR1 is KGHSH and CDR2 is LQKENI in the germline V gene. The CDR3 sequence is CASSPVISNTEAFF. Written as DNA, the CDR3 is TGTGCCAGCTCACCAGTAATTTCGAACACTGAAGCTTTCTTT.

The CDR3 loop is CASSQQGAAGVGSYEQYF. CDR3 in DNA: TGTGCCAGCAGCCAACAGGGGGCGGCGGGAGTAGGGTCCTACGAGCAGTACTTC. The J gene is TRBJ2-7, the V gene TRBV27, with 9 bases lining up with TRBD1. The CDR3 runs to 18 residues. The germline V gene has CDR1 MNHEY and CDR2 SMNVEV (reference sequence). The V and J ends lost 6 bases and 1 base, in that order; junction bases with no gene match: 16.

V gene TRBV18 combines with J gene TRBJ2-1; 7 bases match TRBD1. Trimming cost V 3 bases and J 8 bases; bases outside gene matches: 7. This CDR3 region has 14 residues. Germline V CDR1 and CDR2: KGHSH, LQKENI. CDR3 sequence (DNA): TGTGCCAGCTCACCCGCGAACAGGGGTGATGAGCAGTTCTTC. Protein: CASSPANRGDEQFF.

This sequence joins TRBV2 and TRBJ2-4; 7 bases agree with TRBD2. The trim removed 6 bases at V and 9 bases at J, leaving 5 bases unmatched. This CDR3 has 12 residues. Germline values: CDR1 SNHLY, CDR2 FYNNEI. This CDR3 reads CASRGREGIQYF. CDR3 in DNA: TGTGCCAGCAGAGGAAGGGAGGGCATTCAGTACTTC.

The chain uses TRBV10-1 and TRBJ2-2; 12 nucleotides line up with TRBD2. V was pared by 4 bases and J by 4 bases, with 4 bases of the junction left unmatched. This CDR3 is built from 16 residues. Per the germline V gene, CDR1 is WNHNN and CDR2 is SYGVQD (reference sequence). The CDR3 nucleotides read TGCGCCAGCAGTGTTGCTAGCGGGAGGGGCACCGGGGAGCTGTTTTTT. This encodes CASSVASGRGTGELFF.

The chain joins TRBV27 to TRBJ2-2, with TRBD2 as a possible D gene (5 bases). Per germline, CDR1 MNHEY and CDR2 SMNVEV (reference sequence). The CDR3 covers 17 residues. V was pared by 9 bases and J by 2 bases, with 22 bases between. The CDR3 bases are TGTGCCAGTGGGGAGCTTACAGTCCTCCTTAACACCGGGGAGCTGTTTTTT. Amino acid sequence: CASGELTVLLNTGELFF.

V is TRBV20-1 and J is TRBJ1-5; 8 bases are shared with TRBD1. Germline-derived CDR1 and CDR2 are DFQATT and SNEGSKA (reference sequence). Trimming at V came to 3 bases and at J to 2 bases, leaving 3 bases not matched to a gene. The CDR3 has 14 residues. DNA for the CDR3: TGCAGTGCTAGTCCGGGACAGGGCAATCAGCCCCAGCATTTT. It codes for CSASPGQGNQPQHF.

The chain uses TRBV13 and TRBJ2-1; the match to TRBD2 covers 9 bases. The CDR3 totals 17 residues. Germline loops: CDR1 PRHDT, CDR2 FYEKMQ (reference sequence). J lost 5 bases, V lost 4 bases, and 12 bases had no gene match. CDR3 in amino acids: CASSSQSLAGAHNEQFF. CDR3 nucleotide sequence: TGTGCCAGCAGCTCCCAATCTTTAGCGGGAGCCCACAATGAGCAGTTCTTC.

The V call is TRBV10-1, the J call TRBJ2-1, with 8 nucleotides matching TRBD1. This CDR3 comprises 17 residues. V dropped 0 bases and J dropped 5; count of bases not matched to a gene: 9. The V gene's germline CDR1 is WNHNN and CDR2 SYGVQD (reference sequence). The CDR3 protein is CASSESKGQGAHNEQFF. CDR3 bases: TGCGCCAGCAGTGAGTCCAAAGGGCAGGGGGCCCACAATGAGCAGTTCTTC.

The chain couples TRBV6-5 to TRBJ1-4, with 7 bases fitting TRBD1. This CDR3 comprises 15 residues. CDR1 is MNHEY and CDR2 is SVGAGI in the germline V gene. The V segment lost 6 bases and the J segment 8 bases; nucleotides outside the gene matches: 12. The CDR3 coding sequence is TGTGCCAGCAGCCTCGGGGGGGTAGGGGGCGAAAAACTGTTTTTT. This sequence encodes CASSLGGVGGEKLFF.

The V call is TRBV3-1 (or the pseudogene TRBV3-2), the J call TRBJ1-1, with D possibly matching TRBD1 (5 bases). Deletions cut 6 bases from V and 6 bases from J, with 14 bases between. Germline V CDR1 and CDR2: LGHDT, YNNKEL (reference sequence). CDR3 length: 13 residues. The CDR3 bases are TGTGCCAGCAGTAATCAGGGTATTGCTGAAGCTTTCTTT. Amino acids: CASSNQGIAEAFF.